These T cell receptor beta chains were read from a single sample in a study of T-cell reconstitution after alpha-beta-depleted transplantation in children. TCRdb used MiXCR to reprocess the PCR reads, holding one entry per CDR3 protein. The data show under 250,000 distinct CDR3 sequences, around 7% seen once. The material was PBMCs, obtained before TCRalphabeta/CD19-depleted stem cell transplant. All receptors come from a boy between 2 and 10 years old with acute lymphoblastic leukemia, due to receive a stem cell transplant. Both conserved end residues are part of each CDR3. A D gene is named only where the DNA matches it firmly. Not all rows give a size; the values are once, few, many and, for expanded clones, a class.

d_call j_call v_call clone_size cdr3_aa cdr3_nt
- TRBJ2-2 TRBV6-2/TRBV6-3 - CASNLLPGANTGELFF TGTGCCAGCAACCTACTGCCTGGCGCGAACACCGGGGAGCTGTTTTTT
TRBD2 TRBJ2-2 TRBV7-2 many CASSLALRGANTGELFF TGTGCCAGCAGCTTAGCGCTACGGGGGGCGAACACCGGGGAGCTGTTTTTT
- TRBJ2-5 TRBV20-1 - CSAPKNTGWALLRETQYF TGCAGTGCTCCAAAAAACACAGGGTGGGCCCTGTTACGAGAGACCCAGTACTTC
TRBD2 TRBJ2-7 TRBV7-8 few CASSHLLAGDYEQYF TGTGCCAGCAGCCATTTACTAGCGGGCGATTACGAGCAGTACTTC
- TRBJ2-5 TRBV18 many CASSLGDQETQYF TGTGCCAGCTCACTTGGGGATCAAGAGACCCAGTACTTC
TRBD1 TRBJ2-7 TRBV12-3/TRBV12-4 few CASSKGQYEQYF TGTGCCAGCAGTAAGGGACAGTACGAGCAGTACTTC
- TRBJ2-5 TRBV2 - CAICPGGPYETQYF TGTGCCATCTGCCCGGGGGGCCCCTATGAGACCCAGTACTTC
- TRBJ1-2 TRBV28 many CASSFFHRAGGNYGYTF TGTGCCAGCAGTTTTTTTCACCGAGCCGGGGGGAACTATGGCTACACCTTC
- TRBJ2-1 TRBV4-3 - CASSQDYPLRSYNEQFF TGCGCCAGCAGCCAAGATTACCCCCTTCGCTCCTACAATGAGCAGTTCTTC
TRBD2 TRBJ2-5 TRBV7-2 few CASSLQGGQETQYF TGTGCCAGCAGCTTACAGGGAGGGCAAGAGACCCAGTACTTC
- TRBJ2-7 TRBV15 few CATSSPVTDYEQYF TGTGCCACCAGTTCCCCCGTGACGGACTACGAGCAGTACTTC
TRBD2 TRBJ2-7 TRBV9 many CASSTSGASSYEQYF TGTGCCAGCAGTACTAGCGGGGCTAGCTCCTACGAGCAGTACTTC
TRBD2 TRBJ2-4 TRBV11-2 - CASSPGLAGLAKNIQYF TGTGCCAGCAGCCCTGGACTAGCGGGGCTAGCCAAAAACATTCAGTACTTC
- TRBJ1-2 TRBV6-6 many CASSYHPNYGYTF TGTGCCAGCAGTTACCACCCTAACTATGGCTACACCTTC
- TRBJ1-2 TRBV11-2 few CASSLDISLIVGYGYTF TGTGCCAGCAGCCTAGACATCTCTCTGATCGTAGGCTATGGCTACACCTTC
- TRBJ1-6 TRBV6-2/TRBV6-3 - CASSQALTSPLHF TGTGCCAGCAGTCAGGCCCTGACTTCACCCCTCCACTTT
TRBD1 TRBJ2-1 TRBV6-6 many CASSTRQGAFF TGTGCCAGCAGTACCCGACAGGGGGCTTTCTTC
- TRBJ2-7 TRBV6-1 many CASSPLGRDYEQYF TGTGCCAGCAGCCCCCTCGGCAGGGACTACGAGCAGTACTTC
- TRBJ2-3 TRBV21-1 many CASSKVDRASTDTQYF TGTGCCAGCAGCAAAGTTGACAGAGCTAGCACAGATACGCAGTATTTT
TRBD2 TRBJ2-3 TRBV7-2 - CASSPAGGRGDTQYF TGTGCCAGCAGCCCAGCGGGAGGCCGGGGAGATACGCAGTATTTT
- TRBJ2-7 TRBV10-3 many CAISDRERAGQYEQYF TGTGCCATCAGTGACAGGGAACGAGCGGGACAATACGAGCAGTACTTC
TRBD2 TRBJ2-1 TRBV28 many CASSFGGSGDEQFF TGTGCCAGCAGTTTCGGCGGGAGTGGCGATGAGCAGTTCTTC